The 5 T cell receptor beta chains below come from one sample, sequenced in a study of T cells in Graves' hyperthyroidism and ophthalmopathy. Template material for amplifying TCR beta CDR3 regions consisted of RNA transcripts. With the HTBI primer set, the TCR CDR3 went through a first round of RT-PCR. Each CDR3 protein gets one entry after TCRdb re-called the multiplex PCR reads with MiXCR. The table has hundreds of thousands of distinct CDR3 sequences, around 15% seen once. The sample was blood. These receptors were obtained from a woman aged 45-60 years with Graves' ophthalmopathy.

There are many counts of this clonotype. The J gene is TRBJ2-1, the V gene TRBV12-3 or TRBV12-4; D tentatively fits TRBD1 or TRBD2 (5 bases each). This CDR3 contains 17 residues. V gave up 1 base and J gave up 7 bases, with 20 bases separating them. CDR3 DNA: TGTGCCAGCAGTTTAGGTTCGGATCCTCATGGGGGTAATGAGCAGTTCTTC. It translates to CASSLGSDPHGGNEQFF.

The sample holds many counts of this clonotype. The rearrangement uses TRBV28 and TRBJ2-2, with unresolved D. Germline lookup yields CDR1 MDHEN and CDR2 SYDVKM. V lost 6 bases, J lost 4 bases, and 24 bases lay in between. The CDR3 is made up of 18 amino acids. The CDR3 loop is CASSLAVSLEWTTGELFF. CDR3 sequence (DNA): TGTGCCAGCAGCCTGGCGGTTTCTCTGGAGTGGACCACCGGGGAGCTGTTTTTT. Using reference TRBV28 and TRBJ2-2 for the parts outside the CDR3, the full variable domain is DVKVTQSSRYLVKRTGEKVFLECVQDMDHENMFWYRQDPGLGLRLIYFSYDVKMKEKGDIPEGYSVSREKKERFSLILESASTNQTSMYLCASSLAVSLEWTTGELFFGEGSRLTVL.

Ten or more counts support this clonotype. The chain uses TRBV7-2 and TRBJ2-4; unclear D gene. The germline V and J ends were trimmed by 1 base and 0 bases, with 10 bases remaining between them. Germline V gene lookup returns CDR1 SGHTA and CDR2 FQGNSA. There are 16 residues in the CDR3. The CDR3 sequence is CASSLVTASAKNIQYF. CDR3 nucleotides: TGTGCCAGCAGCTTAGTCACAGCTTCAGCCAAAAACATTCAGTACTTC.

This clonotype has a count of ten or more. CDR3 sequence: CSAQGQGGSPLHF. The CDR3 nucleotides are TGCAGTGCGCAGGGACAGGGAGGTTCACCCCTCCACTTT. The J gene is TRBJ1-6, the V gene TRBV20-1; TRBD1 matches 9 bases. V shed 6 bases and J 9 bases; nucleotides not matched to a gene: 6. Germline V gene lookup returns CDR1 DFQATT and CDR2 SNEGSKA (reference sequence). The CDR3 runs 13 residues.

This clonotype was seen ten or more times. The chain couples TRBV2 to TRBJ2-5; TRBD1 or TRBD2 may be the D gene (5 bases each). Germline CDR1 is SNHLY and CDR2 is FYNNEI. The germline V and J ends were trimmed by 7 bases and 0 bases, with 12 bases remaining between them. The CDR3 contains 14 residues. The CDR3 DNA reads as TGTGCCAGCAATCCGGGACGTAACCAAGAGACCCAGTACTTC. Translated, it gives CASNPGRNQETQYF.